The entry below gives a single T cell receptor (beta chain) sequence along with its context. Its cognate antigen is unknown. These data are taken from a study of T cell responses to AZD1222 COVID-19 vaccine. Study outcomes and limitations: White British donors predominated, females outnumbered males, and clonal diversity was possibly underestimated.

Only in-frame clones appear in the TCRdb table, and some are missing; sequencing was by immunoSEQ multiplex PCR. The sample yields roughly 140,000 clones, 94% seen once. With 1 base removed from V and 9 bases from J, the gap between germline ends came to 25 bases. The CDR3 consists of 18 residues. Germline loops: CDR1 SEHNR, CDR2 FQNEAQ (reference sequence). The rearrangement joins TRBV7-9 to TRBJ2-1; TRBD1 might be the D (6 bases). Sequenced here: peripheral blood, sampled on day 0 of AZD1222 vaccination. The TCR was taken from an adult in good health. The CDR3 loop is CASSLVARQAGLRGEQFF. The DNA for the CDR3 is TGTGCCAGCAGCTTAGTCGCCCGACAGGCGGGTCTTAGGGGTGAGCAGTTCTTC.